This is a list of T cell receptor beta chains from one sample in a study of T cell repertoires in cytomegalovirus infection. TCRdb reprocessed the reads via MiXCR and lists one record per CDR3 protein. The sample lists roughly 320,000 distinct CDR3 sequences, around 9.1% occurring once. Sample: PBMCs. Source of these receptors: a human donor in good health (CMV status not recorded). Some clones in this sample may be carry-over from other donors' samples. CDR3s include the opening cysteine and the closing phenylalanine or tryptophan. The order of the fields is clone size, J gene, V gene, D gene, CDR3 DNA, CDR3 protein. The D gene is left open where the match is weak. Where a row states a size, it is once, few, many or the class of an expanded clone; other rows omit it.

clone size: many; J gene: TRBJ2-5; V gene: TRBV12-3/TRBV12-4; D gene: -; CDR3 DNA: TGTGCCAGCAGTTTAAAGCAGGGGGGGCTTTTCCAAGAGACCCAGTACTTC; CDR3 protein: CASSLKQGGLFQETQYF
clone size: many; J gene: TRBJ1-1; V gene: TRBV6-2/TRBV6-3; D gene: TRBD1; CDR3 DNA: TGTGCCAGCAGTTCGCCCCTCCCCTCGACAGGGGTGGCCACTGAAGCTTTCTTT; CDR3 protein: CASSSPLPSTGVATEAFF
clone size: many; J gene: TRBJ2-1; V gene: TRBV7-8; D gene: TRBD2; CDR3 DNA: TGTGCCAGCAGCTTAGTGGTCTTAGCGGGGGGGCGTTTGCCCAATGAGCAGTTCTTC; CDR3 protein: CASSLVVLAGGRLPNEQFF
clone size: many; J gene: TRBJ1-1; V gene: TRBV6-6; D gene: TRBD1; CDR3 DNA: TGTGCCAGCAGTTACGTTACAGGGGGCTTGAACACTGAAGCTTTCTTT; CDR3 protein: CASSYVTGGLNTEAFF
clone size: many; J gene: TRBJ2-1; V gene: TRBV12-3/TRBV12-4; D gene: -; CDR3 DNA: TGTGCCAGCAGTATTAGCATTGGTGAGCAGTTCTTC; CDR3 protein: CASSISIGEQFF
clone size: many; J gene: TRBJ1-1; V gene: TRBV27; D gene: -; CDR3 DNA: TGTGCCAGCAGTTTATCCACAGTGCCCACTGAAGCTTTCTTT; CDR3 protein: CASSLSTVPTEAFF
clone size: many; J gene: TRBJ1-1; V gene: TRBV5-4; D gene: TRBD1; CDR3 DNA: TGTGCCAGCAGCCGGGACAGGATTGAAGCTTTCTTT; CDR3 protein: CASSRDRIEAFF
clone size: many; J gene: TRBJ2-5; V gene: TRBV7-2; D gene: -; CDR3 DNA: TGTGCCAGCAGCTTACCCGGGGGGCCTAAGGAGACCCAGTACTTC; CDR3 protein: CASSLPGGPKETQYF
clone size: many; J gene: TRBJ2-3; V gene: TRBV9; D gene: TRBD2; CDR3 DNA: TGTGCCAGCAGCGCAAGACTAGCGGGGAGCACAGATACGCAGTATTTT; CDR3 protein: CASSARLAGSTDTQYF
clone size: many; J gene: TRBJ2-1; V gene: TRBV28; D gene: -; CDR3 DNA: TGTGCCAGCAGTAGGGTCGGGACAACGAACAATGAGCAGTTCTTC; CDR3 protein: CASSRVGTTNNEQFF
clone size: -; J gene: TRBJ2-1; V gene: TRBV20-1; D gene: -; CDR3 DNA: TGCAGTGCTAGTGGACGCAAGGACAATGAGCAGTTCTTC; CDR3 protein: CSASGRKDNEQFF
clone size: many; J gene: TRBJ2-3; V gene: TRBV15; D gene: -; CDR3 DNA: TGTGCCACCAGCAGATCGTCAGGCTTACTACTAAACACAGATACGCAGTATTTT; CDR3 protein: CATSRSSGLLLNTDTQYF
clone size: many; J gene: TRBJ2-1; V gene: TRBV20-1; D gene: -; CDR3 DNA: TGCAGTGCTAGAGTGCGGGACCGCTACAATGAGCAGTTCTTC; CDR3 protein: CSARVRDRYNEQFF
clone size: many; J gene: TRBJ2-5; V gene: TRBV12-3/TRBV12-4; D gene: -; CDR3 DNA: TGTGCCAGCAGAGCGGGCCCCCGAGGAGAGACCCAGTACTTC; CDR3 protein: CASRAGPRGETQYF
clone size: -; J gene: TRBJ2-3; V gene: TRBV12-3/TRBV12-4; D gene: -; CDR3 DNA: TGTGCCAGCAGTTTAAGCCCGGACAGATACACAGATACGCAGTATTTT; CDR3 protein: CASSLSPDRYTDTQYF
clone size: -; J gene: TRBJ1-2; V gene: TRBV24-1; D gene: TRBD1; CDR3 DNA: TGTGCCACCAGTGATAACACAGGGGATGGCTACACCTTC; CDR3 protein: CATSDNTGDGYTF
clone size: many; J gene: TRBJ2-1; V gene: TRBV19; D gene: -; CDR3 DNA: TGTGCCAGTAGTAAGGTTGTCTCCTACAATGAGCAGTTCTTC; CDR3 protein: CASSKVVSYNEQFF
clone size: -; J gene: TRBJ2-6; V gene: TRBV18; D gene: TRBD1; CDR3 DNA: TGTGCCAGCTCACCAACGGGACAGGCACCCCCGAGCTCTGGGGCCAACGTCCTGACTTTC; CDR3 protein: CASSPTGQAPPSSGANVLTF
clone size: many; J gene: TRBJ1-4; V gene: TRBV7-2; D gene: -; CDR3 DNA: TGTGCCAGCAGCTTAGGGTGGCCGACGAAGAATGAAAAACTGTTTTTT; CDR3 protein: CASSLGWPTKNEKLFF
clone size: many; J gene: TRBJ1-1; V gene: TRBV7-2; D gene: -; CDR3 DNA: TGTGCCAGCAGCTTAGAACAGGCAGCCGTAGCTTTCTTT; CDR3 protein: CASSLEQAAVAFF
clone size: -; J gene: TRBJ2-1; V gene: TRBV2; D gene: -; CDR3 DNA: TGTGCCAGCAGTGACGTTGGTAGCGGCTCTTACAATGAGCAGTTCTTC; CDR3 protein: CASSDVGSGSYNEQFF
clone size: many; J gene: TRBJ2-2; V gene: TRBV12-3/TRBV12-4; D gene: TRBD1; CDR3 DNA: TGTGCCAGCAGTTCCGGGACAGGGGCGATTTCCGGGGAGCTGTTTTTT; CDR3 protein: CASSSGTGAISGELFF
clone size: many; J gene: TRBJ1-6; V gene: TRBV6-1; D gene: TRBD1; CDR3 DNA: TGTGCCAGCAGTCACGGGGCAGGGGGCGGTAATTCACCCCTCCACTTT; CDR3 protein: CASSHGAGGGNSPLHF
clone size: many; J gene: TRBJ2-7; V gene: TRBV7-2; D gene: TRBD2; CDR3 DNA: TGTGCCAGCAGCCTTAGCGGGGGGGCCGACGAGCAGTACTTC; CDR3 protein: CASSLSGGADEQYF
clone size: many; J gene: TRBJ2-5; V gene: TRBV6-2/TRBV6-3; D gene: -; CDR3 DNA: TGTGCCAGCAAGTGGAGCGAAAGCCTAAAAGAGACCCAGTACTTC; CDR3 protein: CASKWSESLKETQYF
clone size: many; J gene: TRBJ2-4; V gene: TRBV7-2; D gene: -; CDR3 DNA: TGTGCCAGCAGCTTAGCAGGGAACATTCAGTACTTC; CDR3 protein: CASSLAGNIQYF
clone size: many; J gene: TRBJ1-4; V gene: TRBV20-1; D gene: -; CDR3 DNA: TGCAGTGTCCGGGGAACAGCTAATGAAAAACTGTTTTTT; CDR3 protein: CSVRGTANEKLFF
clone size: many; J gene: TRBJ1-1; V gene: TRBV5-5; D gene: -; CDR3 DNA: TGTGCCAGCAGCTTGGGGGCCCAGGGGTTGAACACTGAAGCTTTCTTT; CDR3 protein: CASSLGAQGLNTEAFF
clone size: many; J gene: TRBJ1-5; V gene: TRBV7-6; D gene: -; CDR3 DNA: TGTGCCAGCAGCTTAGAGGGGCACCAGCCCCAGCATTTT; CDR3 protein: CASSLEGHQPQHF
clone size: many; J gene: TRBJ1-5; V gene: TRBV10-3; D gene: -; CDR3 DNA: TGTGCCATCAGTAAAACAGAAAACAATCAGCCCCAGCATTTT; CDR3 protein: CAISKTENNQPQHF
clone size: many; J gene: TRBJ1-2; V gene: TRBV28; D gene: -; CDR3 DNA: TGTGCCAGCACCCTTAATCCAACCTCCGGCGGCTACACCTTC; CDR3 protein: CASTLNPTSGGYTF
clone size: many; J gene: TRBJ2-7; V gene: TRBV5-1; D gene: -; CDR3 DNA: TGCGCCAGCAGCAAGGGTCCGACAACATACGAGCAGTACTTC; CDR3 protein: CASSKGPTTYEQYF
clone size: many; J gene: TRBJ1-1; V gene: TRBV29-1; D gene: -; CDR3 DNA: TGCAGCGGTGCTGGGGGCAGCCCGAACACTGAAGCTTTCTTT; CDR3 protein: CSGAGGSPNTEAFF
clone size: many; J gene: TRBJ2-7; V gene: TRBV13; D gene: -; CDR3 DNA: TGTGCCAGCAGCTTAGGCCGGGACGCCTCCTACGAGCAGTACTTC; CDR3 protein: CASSLGRDASYEQYF
clone size: many; J gene: TRBJ2-5; V gene: TRBV4-2; D gene: TRBD2; CDR3 DNA: TGTGCCAGCAGCCTAACGGGGGGACAAGAGACCCAGTACTTC; CDR3 protein: CASSLTGGQETQYF
clone size: -; J gene: TRBJ2-3; V gene: TRBV10-3; D gene: -; CDR3 DNA: TGTGCCATCGGGCGAGATGGGTCGGTCACAGATACGCAGTATTTT; CDR3 protein: CAIGRDGSVTDTQYF
clone size: -; J gene: TRBJ2-7; V gene: TRBV7-6; D gene: -; CDR3 DNA: TGTGCCAGCAGCCCCCAGGGGACAACGGGGACGTACTTC; CDR3 protein: CASSPQGTTGTYF
clone size: many; J gene: TRBJ2-3; V gene: TRBV20-1; D gene: -; CDR3 DNA: TGCAGTGCTGGATCCAGGGGTGGCACAGATACGCAGTATTTT; CDR3 protein: CSAGSRGGTDTQYF
clone size: many; J gene: TRBJ1-1; V gene: TRBV7-2; D gene: -; CDR3 DNA: TGTGCCAGACTGGACAGCTATAGGGACACTGAAGCTTTCTTT; CDR3 protein: CARLDSYRDTEAFF
clone size: many; J gene: TRBJ2-5; V gene: TRBV6-6; D gene: -; CDR3 DNA: TGTGCCAGCAGTTACTCGAGAACATCCCAAGAGACCCAGTACTTC; CDR3 protein: CASSYSRTSQETQYF
clone size: few; J gene: TRBJ2-5; V gene: TRBV29-1; D gene: -; CDR3 DNA: TGCAGCCTTCAGCCAGGAGAGACCCAGTACTTC; CDR3 protein: CSLQPGETQYF
clone size: many; J gene: TRBJ1-2; V gene: TRBV7-2; D gene: -; CDR3 DNA: TGTGCCAGCTCGGTCACAGGGTATAGTGGCTACACCTTC; CDR3 protein: CASSVTGYSGYTF
clone size: few; J gene: TRBJ1-4; V gene: TRBV20-1; D gene: -; CDR3 DNA: TGCAGTGCCCGATACAGGCCTGACAATGAAAAACTGTTTTTT; CDR3 protein: CSARYRPDNEKLFF
clone size: many; J gene: TRBJ1-4; V gene: TRBV7-6; D gene: -; CDR3 DNA: TGTGCCAGCAGCAAACGGGCAGATCTAACTAATGAAAAACTGTTTTTT; CDR3 protein: CASSKRADLTNEKLFF
clone size: many; J gene: TRBJ1-6; V gene: TRBV2; D gene: -; CDR3 DNA: TGTGCCAGCAGTGAAGCAGAGAATTCACCCCTCCACTTT; CDR3 protein: CASSEAENSPLHF
clone size: -; J gene: TRBJ2-4; V gene: TRBV20-1; D gene: -; CDR3 DNA: TGCAGTGCGTTCCCGGGGGCCAAAAACATTCAGTACTTC; CDR3 protein: CSAFPGAKNIQYF
clone size: many; J gene: TRBJ1-6; V gene: TRBV7-2; D gene: -; CDR3 DNA: TGTGCCAGCAGCTCCCCTCGGGGTTCCCAGAATTCACCCCTCCACTTT; CDR3 protein: CASSSPRGSQNSPLHF
clone size: few; J gene: TRBJ2-1; V gene: TRBV20-1; D gene: -; CDR3 DNA: TGCAGTGCTAGTACCACACCGTCCTACAATGAGCAGTTCTTC; CDR3 protein: CSASTTPSYNEQFF
clone size: few; J gene: TRBJ1-2; V gene: TRBV5-6; D gene: -; CDR3 DNA: TGTGCCAGCAGCTTGGTGGGACCCACGGGCTATGGCTACACCTTC; CDR3 protein: CASSLVGPTGYGYTF
clone size: many; J gene: TRBJ2-1; V gene: TRBV20-1; D gene: TRBD2; CDR3 DNA: TGCAGTGCCCCTGAGGCGGGGGGCCACTACAATGAGCAGTTCTTC; CDR3 protein: CSAPEAGGHYNEQFF
clone size: -; J gene: TRBJ1-2; V gene: TRBV20-1; D gene: -; CDR3 DNA: TGCAGTGCTAGAGATTTGACCGGAGGGGGGGGGACTAACTATGGCTACACCTTC; CDR3 protein: CSARDLTGGGGTNYGYTF
clone size: -; J gene: TRBJ2-2; V gene: TRBV6-2/TRBV6-3; D gene: TRBD1; CDR3 DNA: TGTGCCAGCAGCCCAACGAGAGGTACAGGGGGTGCCGGGGAGCTGTTTTTT; CDR3 protein: CASSPTRGTGGAGELFF
clone size: few; J gene: TRBJ1-4; V gene: TRBV18; D gene: TRBD1; CDR3 DNA: TGTGCCAGCTCACCACCGGGCAGGGGGCTAGGCGCTGAAAAACTGTTTTTT; CDR3 protein: CASSPPGRGLGAEKLFF
clone size: many; J gene: TRBJ2-1; V gene: TRBV11-3; D gene: -; CDR3 DNA: TGTGCCAGCAGCTTAGCCCGGCAGGAGCAGTTCTTC; CDR3 protein: CASSLARQEQFF
clone size: -; J gene: TRBJ1-2; V gene: TRBV20-1; D gene: -; CDR3 DNA: TGCAGTGCTAGAATCCGGGCCGGACCCTATGGCTACACCTTC; CDR3 protein: CSARIRAGPYGYTF
clone size: -; J gene: TRBJ2-3; V gene: TRBV29-1; D gene: -; CDR3 DNA: TGCAGCGTTGACGCTTCTAGCACAGATACGCAGTATTTT; CDR3 protein: CSVDASSTDTQYF
clone size: -; J gene: TRBJ1-5; V gene: TRBV29-1; D gene: -; CDR3 DNA: TGCAGCGTGGCCATGGGTTTGAGCAATCAGCCCCAGCATTTT; CDR3 protein: CSVAMGLSNQPQHF
clone size: once; J gene: TRBJ2-2; V gene: TRBV27; D gene: -; CDR3 DNA: TGTGCCAGCAGTCCGGGGGACAGTTCTGGGGCATACACCGGGGAGCTGTTTTTT; CDR3 protein: CASSPGDSSGAYTGELFF
clone size: many; J gene: TRBJ2-1; V gene: TRBV7-2; D gene: -; CDR3 DNA: TGTGCCAGCAGCTTCGGAACCACCCTCAATGAGCAGTTCTTC; CDR3 protein: CASSFGTTLNEQFF